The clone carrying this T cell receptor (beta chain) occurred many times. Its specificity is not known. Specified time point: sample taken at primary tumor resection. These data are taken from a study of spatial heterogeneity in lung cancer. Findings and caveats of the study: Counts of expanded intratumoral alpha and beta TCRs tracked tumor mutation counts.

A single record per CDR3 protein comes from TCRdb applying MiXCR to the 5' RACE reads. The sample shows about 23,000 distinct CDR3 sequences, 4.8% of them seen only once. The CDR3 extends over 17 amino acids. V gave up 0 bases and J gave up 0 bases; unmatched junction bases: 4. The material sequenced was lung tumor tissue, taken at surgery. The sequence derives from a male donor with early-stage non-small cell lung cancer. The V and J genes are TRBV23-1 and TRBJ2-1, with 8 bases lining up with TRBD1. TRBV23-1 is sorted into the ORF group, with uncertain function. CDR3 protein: CASSQSKDRASYNEQFF. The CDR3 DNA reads TGCGCCAGCAGTCAATCTAAGGACAGGGCCTCCTACAATGAGCAGTTCTTC.